This T cell receptor (beta chain) derives from a study of OX40 agonist ivuxolimab in advanced cancers. Whole-study context: Patients receiving dose escalation had hepatocellular carcinoma, melanoma, renal cell or head and neck cancer. General study points: Expanded peripheral T cells had an undetermined antigen specificity.

TCRdb keeps only in-frame clones here, not all; method: immunoSEQ multiplex PCR. The sample carries 100,000 to 110,000 clones, 89% recorded once. CDR1 is SGDLS, CDR2 YYNGEE, per germline. The CDR3 loop spans 15 amino acids. With 5 bases clipped from V and 5 bases from J, the junction kept 11 bases outside the gene matches. Of note for this clone: Its antigen is not known.

This chain joins TRBV9 and TRBJ2-5, with 8 bases that match TRBD1. This sequence was found in an adult with an advanced solid tumor such as melanoma, head and neck, liver or kidney cancer. Sequenced material: CD4+ or CD8+ T cells sorted from blood, taken in a trial of the OX40 agonist ivuxolimab. The CDR3 reads CASSGQGIGSETQYF. DNA for the CDR3: TGTGCCAGCAGTGGACAGGGAATTGGTTCGGAGACCCAGTACTTC.